The clone carrying this T cell receptor (beta chain) was recorded once. Its antigen is as yet unknown. Isolation recovered at least 6.5 million PBMCs from every sample. The data were taken from a study of blood T cells in healthy people across ages. Study results and caveats: The CMV status of each donor remained undetermined, and this could have confounded shifts in expanded clonotypes. Older age coincided with a roughly linear decline in TCR beta diversity per million T cells.

A sample-barcoded 5' primer and a J-beta primer mix were used in a second PCR of roughly 7 to 11 cycles. MiXCR, run by TCRdb on the 5' RACE reads, gives a single entry per CDR3 protein. The table includes about 1,400,000 distinct CDR3 sequences, around 55% detected once. Trimming shortened V by 0 bases and J by 3 bases, and 12 bases separated the two germline ends. In germline, CDR1 is SGHTA, CDR2 FQGNSA. The CDR3 consists of 15 residues. Sequenced sample: blood. The chain recombines TRBV7-2 with TRBJ2-7; D is possibly TRBD2 (5 bases). This sequence was found in a man between 18 and 35 years old in good health. This CDR3 is CASSLAGRHNYEQYF. The CDR3 DNA reads as TGTGCCAGCAGCTTAGCGGGGAGACACAACTACGAGCAGTACTTC.